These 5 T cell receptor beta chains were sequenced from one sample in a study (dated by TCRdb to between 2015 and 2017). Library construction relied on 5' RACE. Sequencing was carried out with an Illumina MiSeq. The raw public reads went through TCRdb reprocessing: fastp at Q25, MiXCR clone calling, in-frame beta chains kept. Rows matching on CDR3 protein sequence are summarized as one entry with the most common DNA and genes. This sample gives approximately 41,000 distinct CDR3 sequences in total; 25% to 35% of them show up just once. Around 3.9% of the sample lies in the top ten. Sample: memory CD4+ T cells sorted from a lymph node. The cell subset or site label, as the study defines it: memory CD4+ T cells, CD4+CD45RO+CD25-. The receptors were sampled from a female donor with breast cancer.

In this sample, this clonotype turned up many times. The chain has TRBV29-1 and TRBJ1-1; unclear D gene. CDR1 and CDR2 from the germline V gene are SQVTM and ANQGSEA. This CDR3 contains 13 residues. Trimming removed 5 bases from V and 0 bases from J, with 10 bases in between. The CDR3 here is CSVRAQMNTEAFF. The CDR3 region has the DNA TGCAGCGTTCGAGCGCAGATGAACACTGAAGCTTTCTTT.

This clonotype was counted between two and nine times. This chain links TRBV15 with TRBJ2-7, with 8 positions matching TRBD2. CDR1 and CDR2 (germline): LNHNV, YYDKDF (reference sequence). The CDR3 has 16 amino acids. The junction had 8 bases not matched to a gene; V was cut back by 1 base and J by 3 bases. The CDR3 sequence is CATSRAPAGVVYEQYF. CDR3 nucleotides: TGTGCCACCAGCAGAGCCCCAGCGGGAGTTGTCTACGAGCAGTACTTC. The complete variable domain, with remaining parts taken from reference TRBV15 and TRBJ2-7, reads DAMVIQNPRYQVTQFGKPVTLSCSQTLNHNVMYWYQQKSSQAPKLLFHYYDKDFNNEADTPDNFQSRRPNTSFCFLDIRSPGLGDTAMYLCATSRAPAGVVYEQYFGPGTRLTVT.

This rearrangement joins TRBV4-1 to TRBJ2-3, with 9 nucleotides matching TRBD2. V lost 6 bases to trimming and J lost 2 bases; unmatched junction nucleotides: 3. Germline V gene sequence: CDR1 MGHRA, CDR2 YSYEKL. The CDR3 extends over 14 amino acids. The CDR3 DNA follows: TGCGCCAGCAGTTCTAGCGGGGACACAGATACGCAGTATTTT. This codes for CASSSSGDTDTQYF.

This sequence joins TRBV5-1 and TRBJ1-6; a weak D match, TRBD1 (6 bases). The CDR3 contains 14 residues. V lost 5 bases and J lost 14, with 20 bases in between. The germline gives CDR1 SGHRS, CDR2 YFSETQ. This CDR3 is CASRPDSPARTLHF. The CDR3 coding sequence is TGCGCCAGCAGACCGGACAGCCCGGCGAGGACCCTCCACTTT. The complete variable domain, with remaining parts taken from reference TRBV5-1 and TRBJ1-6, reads KAGVTQTPRYLIKTRGQQVTLSCSPISGHRSVSWYQQTPGQGLQFLFEYFSETQRNKGNFPGRFSGRQFSNSRSEMNVSTLELGDSALYLCASRPDSPARTLHFGNGTRLTVT.

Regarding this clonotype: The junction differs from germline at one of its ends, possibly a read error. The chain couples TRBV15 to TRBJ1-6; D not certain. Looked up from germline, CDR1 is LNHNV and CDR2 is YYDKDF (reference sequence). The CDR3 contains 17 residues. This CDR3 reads CATNRVPGVSYNSPLHF. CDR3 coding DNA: TGTGCCACCAACAGAGTCCCTGGGGTGTCCTATAATTCACCCCTCCACTTT. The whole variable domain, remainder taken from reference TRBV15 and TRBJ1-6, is DAMVIQNPRYQVTQFGKPVTLSCSQTLNHNVMYWYQQKSSQAPKLLFHYYDKDFNNEADTPDNFQSRRPNTSFCFLDIRSPGLGDTAMYLCATNRVPGVSYNSPLHFGNGTRLTVT.